These T cell receptor beta chains were read from a single sample in a study of cytomegalovirus exposure and HLA in healthy donors. The data were produced by immunoSEQ multiplex PCR, yet TCRdb's version contains in-frame clones alone and is incomplete. The table shows about 140,000 clones, with roughly 84% occurring only once. The sequencing sample was made of PBMCs. The receptors shown here come from a boy aged 2 to 10 in good health and CMV-seronegative. CDR3s include the opening cysteine and the closing phenylalanine or tryptophan. The D gene is left open where the match is weak. Only some rows state a clone size, as once, few, many or a class for expanded clones.

clone_size j_call d_call v_call cdr3_nt cdr3_aa
. TRBJ2-7 . TRBV27 TGTGCCAGCAGTTTATCCTTGGCGGGAAACTACGAGCAGTACTTC CASSLSLAGNYEQYF
. TRBJ1-1 . TRBV7-3 TGTGCCAGCGGAGGCGGGGTGAACACTGAAGCTTTCTTT CASGGGVNTEAFF
once TRBJ2-1 TRBD2 TRBV27 TGTGCCAGCAGGCGTATTATAGCGGGAATAACATACAATGAGCAGTTCTTC CASRRIIAGITYNEQFF
. TRBJ1-4 TRBD1 TRBV7-9 TGTGCCAGCAGCCAAGGGGGCGGGACAGGGAATGAAAAACTGTTTTTT CASSQGGGTGNEKLFF
. TRBJ2-2 . TRBV25-1 TGTGCCAGCAGTGATGCCGGGGCCGGGGAGCTGTTTTTT CASSDAGAGELFF
. TRBJ2-5 TRBD2 TRBV5-5 TGTGCCAGCAGCTTCACCGGGACTAGCCAAGAGACCCAGTACTTC CASSFTGTSQETQYF
once TRBJ2-1 TRBD1 TRBV10-3 TGTGCCACCGCAGGGACAGACAATGAGCAGTTCTTC CATAGTDNEQFF
. TRBJ2-7 . TRBV5-1 TGCGCCAGCAGCCCTGCTGTTGCTGGACTACAGGACGAGCAGTACTTC CASSPAVAGLQDEQYF
. TRBJ2-7 . TRBV5-4 TGTGCCAGCAGCTTGGCTTCCCGACTTACCTACGAGCAGTACTTC CASSLASRLTYEQYF
. TRBJ2-7 TRBD1 TRBV5-4 TGTGCCAGCAGACTAAGGTCCGGGACAGGAGACTACGAGCAGTACTTC CASRLRSGTGDYEQYF
. TRBJ2-7 . TRBV13 TGTGCCAGCAGACGAACTCTTACCGGCAGGGGGGCCTACGAGCAGTACTTC CASRRTLTGRGAYEQYF
. TRBJ2-1 . TRBV29-1 TGCAGCGTTGTATCCTACAATGAGCAGTTCTTC CSVVSYNEQFF
. TRBJ1-2 . TRBV27 TGTGCCAGCAGTTCGAAGGGAGGTAGCAACTATGGCTACACCTTC CASSSKGGSNYGYTF
. TRBJ1-2 . TRBV10-3 TGTGCCATCAGTGATAGGGCTCATCTGAGGGCCCGAAGCTACACCTTC CAISDRAHLRARSYTF
. TRBJ2-7 . TRBV7-9 TGTGCCAGCAGCTTAAGCGGCTATACGCCCTCCTACGAGCAGTACTTC CASSLSGYTPSYEQYF
. TRBJ2-7 . TRBV19 TGTGCCAGTAGTCCCAGGGTTGACCACGAGCAGTACTTC CASSPRVDHEQYF
. TRBJ1-4 . TRBV7-9 TGTGCCAGCAGCCGCATAGGGGGATACGCAACTAATGAAAAACTGTTTTTT CASSRIGGYATNEKLFF
. TRBJ2-3 TRBD2 TRBV5-1 TGCGCCAGCAGCTTGGAGCCCACTTCTAGCGGGGTGAGCACAGATACGCAGTATTTT CASSLEPTSSGVSTDTQYF
. TRBJ2-3 . TRBV7-9 TGTGCCAGCAGCTACATGGCTAGCACAGATACGCAGTATTTT CASSYMASTDTQYF
once TRBJ2-7 . TRBV27 TGTGCCAGCAGTTTAAGAGGGAGGATCCCCTACGAGCAGTACTTC CASSLRGRIPYEQYF
. TRBJ2-2 . TRBV5-6 TGTGCCAGCAGCTCCCCCTTCCCCGGGGAGCTGTTTTTT CASSSPFPGELFF
. TRBJ1-5 TRBD1 TRBV18 TGTGCCAGCTCACCCTGGGACAGCAGCAATCAGCCCCAGCATTTT CASSPWDSSNQPQHF
. TRBJ2-7 . TRBV9 TGTGCCAGCAGCGTAGGACAGACCTACGAGCAGTACTTC CASSVGQTYEQYF
. TRBJ1-2 . TRBV9 TGTGCCAGCAGCCCACCGGAGGAGACTAACTATGGCTACACCTTC CASSPPEETNYGYTF
. TRBJ2-1 TRBD2 TRBV28 TGTGCCAGCAGTTTGCCCGGGTGGAGCGGGAGGGCCATCAGTGAGCAGTTCTTC CASSLPGWSGRAISEQFF
. TRBJ2-2 TRBD2 TRBV7-9 TGTGCCAGCAGCTTGCCCTGGGTCAGCGGGGTGAACACCGGGGAGCTGTTTTTT CASSLPWVSGVNTGELFF
. TRBJ1-5 . TRBV6-6 TGTGCCAGCAGCAACAAGTGGAATCAGCCCCAGCATTTT CASSNKWNQPQHF
. TRBJ1-1 . TRBV2 TGTGCCAGCAGTAAAAGGAAGAGGCAGCTGAACACTGAAGCTTTCTTT CASSKRKRQLNTEAFF
once TRBJ2-1 . TRBV7-8 TGTGCCAGCAGCTTAAGGGGGGGATACAATGAGCAGTTCTTC CASSLRGGYNEQFF
once TRBJ2-1 TRBD1 TRBV5-1 TGCGCCAGCAGCCTGGGGACAGGTAGGTCCTACAATGAGCAGTTCTTC CASSLGTGRSYNEQFF
. TRBJ2-7 TRBD2 TRBV28 TGTGCCAGCAGTAAAACCTCGGGACTAGCGGGGGATGAGCAGTACTTC CASSKTSGLAGDEQYF
. TRBJ2-2 . TRBV4-1 TGCGCCAGCAGCCAGTTAGGGGGACCGAACACCGGGGAGCTGTTTTTT CASSQLGGPNTGELFF